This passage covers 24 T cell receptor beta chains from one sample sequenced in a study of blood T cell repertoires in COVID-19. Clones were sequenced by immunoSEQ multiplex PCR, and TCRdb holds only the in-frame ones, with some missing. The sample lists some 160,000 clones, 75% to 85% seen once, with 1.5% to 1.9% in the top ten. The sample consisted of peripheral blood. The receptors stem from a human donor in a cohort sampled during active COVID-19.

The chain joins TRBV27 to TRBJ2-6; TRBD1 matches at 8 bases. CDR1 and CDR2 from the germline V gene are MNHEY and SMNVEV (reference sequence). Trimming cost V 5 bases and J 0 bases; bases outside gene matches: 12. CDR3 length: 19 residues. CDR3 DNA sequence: TGTGCCAGCAGTAAACGACAGGGGCCTAACCCCTCTGGGGCCAACGTCCTGACTTTC. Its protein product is CASSKRQGPNPSGANVLTF.

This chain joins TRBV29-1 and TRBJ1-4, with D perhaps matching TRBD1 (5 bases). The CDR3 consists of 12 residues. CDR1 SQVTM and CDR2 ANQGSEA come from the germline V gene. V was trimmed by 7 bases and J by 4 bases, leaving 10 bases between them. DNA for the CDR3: TGCAGCGCGCGGGGGGATAATGAAAAACTGTTTTTT. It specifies CSARGDNEKLFF.

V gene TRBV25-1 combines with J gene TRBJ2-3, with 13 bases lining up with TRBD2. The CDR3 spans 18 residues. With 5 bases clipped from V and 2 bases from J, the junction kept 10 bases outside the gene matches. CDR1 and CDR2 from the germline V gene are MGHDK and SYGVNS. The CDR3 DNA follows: TGTGCCAGCAGTTCGCCCGGGACTAGCGGGGTGTACACAGATACGCAGTATTTT. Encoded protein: CASSSPGTSGVYTDTQYF.

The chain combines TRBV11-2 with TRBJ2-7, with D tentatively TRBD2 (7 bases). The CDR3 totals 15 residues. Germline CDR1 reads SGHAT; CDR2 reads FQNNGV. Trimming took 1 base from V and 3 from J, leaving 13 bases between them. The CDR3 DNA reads TGTGCCAGCAGCTTAGTGGCGGGGGCCTTCTACGAGCAGTACTTC. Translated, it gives CASSLVAGAFYEQYF.

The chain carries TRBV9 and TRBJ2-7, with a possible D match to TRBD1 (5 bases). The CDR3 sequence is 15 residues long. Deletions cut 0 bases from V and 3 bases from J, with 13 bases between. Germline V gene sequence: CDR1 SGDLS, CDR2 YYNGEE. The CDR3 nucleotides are TGTGCCAGCAGCGTAGAAGGAGACAGTGACTACGAGCAGTACTTC. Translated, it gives CASSVEGDSDYEQYF.

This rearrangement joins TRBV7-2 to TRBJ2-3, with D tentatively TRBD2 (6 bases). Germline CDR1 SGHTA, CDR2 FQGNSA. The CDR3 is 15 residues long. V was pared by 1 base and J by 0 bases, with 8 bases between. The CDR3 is CASSLGGTSTDTQYF. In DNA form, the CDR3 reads TGTGCCAGCAGCTTAGGAGGGACTAGCACAGATACGCAGTATTTT.

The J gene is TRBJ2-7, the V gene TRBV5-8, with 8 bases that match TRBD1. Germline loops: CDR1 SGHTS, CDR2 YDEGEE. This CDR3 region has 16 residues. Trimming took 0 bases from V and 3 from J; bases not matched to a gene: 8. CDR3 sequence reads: CASSLGSGTGDYEQYF. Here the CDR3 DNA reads TGTGCCAGCAGCTTGGGGTCCGGGACAGGAGACTACGAGCAGTACTTC. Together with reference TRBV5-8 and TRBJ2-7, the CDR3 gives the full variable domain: EAGVTQSPTHLIKTRGQQATLRCSPISGHTSVYWYQQALGLGLQFLLWYDEGEERNRGNFPPRFSGRQFPNYSSELNVNALELEDSALYLCASSLGSGTGDYEQYFGPGTRLTVT.

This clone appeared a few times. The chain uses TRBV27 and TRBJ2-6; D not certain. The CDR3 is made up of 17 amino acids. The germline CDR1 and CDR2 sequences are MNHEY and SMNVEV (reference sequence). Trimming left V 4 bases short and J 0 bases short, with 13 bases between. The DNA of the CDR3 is TGTGCCAGCAGTTCTCTTTGGGCCCCCTCTGGGGCCAACGTCCTGACTTTC. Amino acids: CASSSLWAPSGANVLTF. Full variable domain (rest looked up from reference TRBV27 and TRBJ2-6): EAQVTQNPRYLITVTGKKLTVTCSQNMNHEYMSWYRQDPGLGLRQIYYSMNVEVTDKGDVPEGYKVSRKEKRNFPLILESPSPNQTSLYFCASSSLWAPSGANVLTFGAGSRLTVL.

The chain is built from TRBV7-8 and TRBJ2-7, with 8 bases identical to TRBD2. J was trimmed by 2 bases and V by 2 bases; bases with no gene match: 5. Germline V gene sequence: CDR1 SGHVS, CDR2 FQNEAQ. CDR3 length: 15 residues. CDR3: CASSLREGIAYEQYF. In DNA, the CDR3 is TGTGCCAGCAGCTTACGGGAGGGAATAGCCTACGAGCAGTACTTC.

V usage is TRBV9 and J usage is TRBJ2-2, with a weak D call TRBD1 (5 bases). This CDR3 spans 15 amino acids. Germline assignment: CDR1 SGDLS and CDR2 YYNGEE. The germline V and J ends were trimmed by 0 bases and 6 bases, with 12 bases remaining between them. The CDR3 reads CASSVVQGSPGELFF. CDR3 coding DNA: TGTGCCAGCAGCGTAGTTCAGGGTTCACCCGGGGAGCTGTTTTTT.

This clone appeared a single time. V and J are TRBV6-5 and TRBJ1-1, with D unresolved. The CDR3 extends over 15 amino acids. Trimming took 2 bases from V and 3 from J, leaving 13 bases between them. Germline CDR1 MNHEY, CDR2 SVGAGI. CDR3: CASSYPGKADTEAFF. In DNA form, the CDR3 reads TGTGCCAGCAGTTACCCTGGAAAGGCGGACACTGAAGCTTTCTTT.

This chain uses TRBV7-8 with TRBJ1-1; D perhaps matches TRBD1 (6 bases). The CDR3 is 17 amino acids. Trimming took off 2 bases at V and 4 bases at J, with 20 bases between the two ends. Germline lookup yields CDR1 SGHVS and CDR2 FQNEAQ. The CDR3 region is CASSLTSAGGRRTEAFF. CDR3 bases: TGTGCCAGCAGCTTAACCTCCGCGGGGGGCCGACGCACTGAAGCTTTCTTT. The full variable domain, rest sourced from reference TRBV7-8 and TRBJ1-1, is GAGVSQSPRYKVAKRGQDVALRCDPISGHVSLFWYQQALGQGPEFLTYFQNEAQLDKSGLPSDRFFAERPEGSVSTLKIQRTQQEDSAVYLCASSLTSAGGRRTEAFFGQGTRLTVV.

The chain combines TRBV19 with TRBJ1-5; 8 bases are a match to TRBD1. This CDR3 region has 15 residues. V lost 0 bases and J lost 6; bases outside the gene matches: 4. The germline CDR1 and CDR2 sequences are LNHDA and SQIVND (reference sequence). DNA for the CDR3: TGTGCCAGTAGTATAGATGGACAGGGTGGTCAGCCCCAGCATTTT. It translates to CASSIDGQGGQPQHF.

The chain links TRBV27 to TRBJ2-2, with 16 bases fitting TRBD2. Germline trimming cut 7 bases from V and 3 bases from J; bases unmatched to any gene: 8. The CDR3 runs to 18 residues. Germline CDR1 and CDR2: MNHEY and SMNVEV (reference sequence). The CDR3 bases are TGTGCCAGCAACCCGGGACTAGCGGGGGGGAGGGACACCGGGGAGCTGTTTTTT. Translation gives CASNPGLAGGRDTGELFF.

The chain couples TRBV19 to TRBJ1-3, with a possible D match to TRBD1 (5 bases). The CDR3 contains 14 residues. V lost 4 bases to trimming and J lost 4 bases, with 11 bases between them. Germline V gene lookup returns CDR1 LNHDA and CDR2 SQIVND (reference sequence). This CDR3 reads CASSTGTPGNTIYF. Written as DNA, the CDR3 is TGTGCCAGTAGTACCGGGACTCCCGGAAACACCATATATTTT.

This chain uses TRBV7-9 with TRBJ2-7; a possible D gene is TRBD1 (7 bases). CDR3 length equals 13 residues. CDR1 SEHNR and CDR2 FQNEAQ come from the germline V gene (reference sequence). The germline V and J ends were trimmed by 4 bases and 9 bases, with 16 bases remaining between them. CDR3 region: CASSSLRQGGQYF. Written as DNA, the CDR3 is TGTGCCAGCAGCTCTCTCAGACAGGGAGGGCAGTACTTC.

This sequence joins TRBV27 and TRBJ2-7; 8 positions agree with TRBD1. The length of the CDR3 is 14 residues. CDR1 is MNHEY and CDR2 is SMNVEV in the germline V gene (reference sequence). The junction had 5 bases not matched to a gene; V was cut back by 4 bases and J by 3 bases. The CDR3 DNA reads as TGTGCCAGCAGTTCCTCGGACAGGGACTACGAGCAGTACTTC. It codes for CASSSSDRDYEQYF.

The CDR3 sequence is CASSLLAETGELFF. The CDR3, as DNA: TGTGCCAGCAGCCTACTAGCGGAAACCGGGGAGCTGTTTTTT. The chain recombines TRBV7-2 with TRBJ2-2, with 8 nucleotides matching TRBD2. The ends lost 5 bases at V and 5 bases at J; junction bases unmatched: 4. CDR1 and CDR2 from the germline V gene are SGHTA and FQGNSA. The CDR3 covers 14 residues.

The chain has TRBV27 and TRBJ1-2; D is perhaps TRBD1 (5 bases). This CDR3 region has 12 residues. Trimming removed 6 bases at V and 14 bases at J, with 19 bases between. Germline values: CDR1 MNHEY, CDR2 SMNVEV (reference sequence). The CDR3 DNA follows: TGTGCCAGCAGCTTAGGGACTGCTCAAGTTACCTTC. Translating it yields CASSLGTAQVTF.

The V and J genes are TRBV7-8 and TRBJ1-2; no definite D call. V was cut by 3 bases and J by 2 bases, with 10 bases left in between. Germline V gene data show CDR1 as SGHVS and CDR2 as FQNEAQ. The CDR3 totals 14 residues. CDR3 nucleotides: TGTGCCAGCAGCTTGTCAGCGAGCAACTATGGCTACACCTTC. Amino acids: CASSLSASNYGYTF.

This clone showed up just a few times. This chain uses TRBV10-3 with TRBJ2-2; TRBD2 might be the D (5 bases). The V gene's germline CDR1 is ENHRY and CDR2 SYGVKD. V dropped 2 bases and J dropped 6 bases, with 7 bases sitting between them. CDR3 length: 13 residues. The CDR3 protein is CAISEASPGELFF. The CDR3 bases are TGTGCCATCAGTGAGGCTAGCCCCGGGGAGCTGTTTTTT.

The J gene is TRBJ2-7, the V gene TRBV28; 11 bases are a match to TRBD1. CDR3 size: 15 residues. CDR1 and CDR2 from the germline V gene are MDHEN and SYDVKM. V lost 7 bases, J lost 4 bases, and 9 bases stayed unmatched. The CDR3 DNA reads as TGTGCCAGCACCATTCCCGGGACAGGGGGATACGAGCAGTACTTC. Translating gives CASTIPGTGGYEQYF. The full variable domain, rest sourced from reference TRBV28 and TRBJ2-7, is DVKVTQSSRYLVKRTGEKVFLECVQDMDHENMFWYRQDPGLGLRLIYFSYDVKMKEKGDIPEGYSVSREKKERFSLILESASTNQTSMYLCASTIPGTGGYEQYFGPGTRLTVT.

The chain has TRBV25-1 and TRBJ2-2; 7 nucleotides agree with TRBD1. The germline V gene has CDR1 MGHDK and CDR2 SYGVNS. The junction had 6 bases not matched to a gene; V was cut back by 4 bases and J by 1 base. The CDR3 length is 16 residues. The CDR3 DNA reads TGTGCCAGCAGTGGGACAGGAAGAAAGAACACCGGGGAGCTGTTTTTT. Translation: CASSGTGRKNTGELFF.

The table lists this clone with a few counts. CDR3 coding DNA: TGCGCCAGCAGCCAACCTAGCGGGGGAATTCATGAGCAGTTCTTC. Translating gives CASSQPSGGIHEQFF. This chain links TRBV4-3 with TRBJ2-1, with 10 bases aligning to TRBD2. Germline V gene sequence: CDR1 LGHNA, CDR2 YSLEER. The CDR3 consists of 15 residues. V shed 2 bases and J 8 bases; nucleotides not matched to a gene: 6.